The entry below describes one TCR beta chain. This specimen belongs to a study of blood T cell repertoires in COVID-19. Study as a whole: Samples taken during acute and convalescent COVID-19 were collected in the United States, Italy and Spain. PBMCs, B-cell-depleted T cells, or T cells were the source of the cDNA or gDNA that made up the material.

Original processing methods: Estimation of nucleated cell counts was performed using reference gene primer amplification. Clones were sequenced by immunoSEQ multiplex PCR, and TCRdb holds only the in-frame ones, with some missing. V and J calls and clone size follow that table, whereas D and trimming were derived from the DNA. Among 55,000 to 80,000 clones, 75% to 90% were seen once, and the ten largest hold 2.7%. The V and J ends lost 1 base and 3 bases respectively, with 15 bases between them. This CDR3 comprises 16 residues. The germline gives CDR1 MGHRA, CDR2 YSYEKL. Sequencing was performed on peripheral blood. The chain employs TRBV4-1 and TRBJ1-1; D unresolved. This receptor was identified in a man aged 50-60 years with acute or convalescent COVID-19. Here the CDR3 reads CASSQGGGPTDTEAFF. CDR3 nucleotides: TGCGCCAGCAGCCAAGGGGGAGGTCCAACGGACACTGAAGCTTTCTTT.